In its sample, the clone carrying this TCR beta chain was seen a few times. Its specificity is unknown. TRB rearrangements spanning V, D and J were amplified using mixed TRB-A/B primers. TCRdb passed the multiplex PCR reads through MiXCR, listing each CDR3 protein once. The sample yields about 13,000 distinct CDR3 sequences, roughly 26% seen once. TCR beta rearrangements were amplified from peripheral blood genomic DNA. The data derive from a study of T cell repertoires in aging, cancer and after chemotherapy. Study-level background: Clear clonal overlap appeared across healthy donor samples taken over several months to years. Study results and caveats: In cancer patients, declining TCR diversity with age involved lost richness and lost evenness. Across the chemotherapy interval, each cancer cohort showed higher median generation probability, suggesting thymic rebound. These repertoire data do not allow conclusions about immunological memory after chemotherapy.

The CDR3 has 13 residues. The germline gives CDR1 MNHEY, CDR2 SVGEGT. Trimming removed 6 bases at V and 4 bases at J, with 10 bases between. Input material: blood. This clonotype originated in a human donor in good health. V usage is TRBV6-2 or TRBV6-3 and J usage is TRBJ1-5; D is perhaps TRBD1 (5 bases). CDR3 region: CASRDDRNQPQHF. The CDR3, as DNA: TGTGCCAGCAGGGACGACAGAAATCAGCCCCAGCATTTT.